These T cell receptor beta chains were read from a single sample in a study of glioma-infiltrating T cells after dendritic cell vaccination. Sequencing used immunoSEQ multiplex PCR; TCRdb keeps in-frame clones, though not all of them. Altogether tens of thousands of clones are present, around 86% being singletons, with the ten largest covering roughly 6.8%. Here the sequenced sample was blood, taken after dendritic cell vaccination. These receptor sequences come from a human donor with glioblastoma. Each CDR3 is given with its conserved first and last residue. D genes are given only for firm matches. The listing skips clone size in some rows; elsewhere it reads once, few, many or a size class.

CASSESQGAGEKLFF	TGTGCCAGCAGTGAAAGCCAGGGGGCGGGTGAAAAACTGTTTTTT	few	15	TRBJ1-4	TRBV6-1	TRBD1
CASSTSTNTDTQYF	TGTGCCAGTAGTACCTCAACAAACACAGATACGCAGTATTTT	-	14	TRBJ2-3	TRBV19	-
CASTQVYEQYF	TGTGCCAGCACTCAGGTTTACGAGCAGTACTTC	-	11	TRBJ2-7	TRBV2	-
CASSVGDRGVTDTQYF	TGTGCCAGCAGCGTAGGGGACAGGGGAGTGACAGATACGCAGTATTTT	-	16	TRBJ2-3	TRBV9	TRBD1
CACSASETQYF	TGTGCCTGTAGCGCCTCGGAGACCCAGTACTTC	-	11	TRBJ2-5	TRBV30	-
CASSFKTGLYGYTF	TGTGCCAGCAGCTTCAAGACAGGGCTCTATGGCTACACCTTC	-	14	TRBJ1-2	TRBV5-5	TRBD1
CASSLPEASTDTQYF	TGTGCCAGCAGCCTCCCTGAAGCTAGCACAGATACGCAGTATTTT	-	15	TRBJ2-3	TRBV6-1	-
CASSFSRTGADEPQHF	TGTGCCAGCAGCTTCTCCCGGACAGGGGCTGATGAGCCCCAGCATTTT	-	16	TRBJ1-5	TRBV5-6	TRBD1
CAISEQGPSYNEQFF	TGTGCCATCAGTGAACAGGGACCCTCCTACAATGAGCAGTTCTTC	-	15	TRBJ2-1	TRBV10-3	-
CASSLDRGSQPQHF	TGTGCCAGCAGCTTGGATAGGGGCTCTCAGCCCCAGCATTTT	-	14	TRBJ1-5	TRBV5-1	-
CASSLDTDYGYTF	TGTGCCAGCAGCCTTGACACCGACTATGGCTACACCTTC	-	13	TRBJ1-2	TRBV7-2	-
CASSQRQGNEAFF	TGCGCCAGCAGCCAGAGACAGGGAAATGAAGCTTTCTTT	-	13	TRBJ1-1	TRBV4-1	TRBD1
CASTPTDSSGNTIYF	TGTGCCAGCACCCCGACAGACAGTTCTGGAAACACCATATATTTT	-	15	TRBJ1-3	TRBV6-1	-
CAISESSGVSDGYTF	TGTGCCATCAGTGAGTCGTCGGGGGTGTCGGATGGCTACACCTTC	once	15	TRBJ1-2	TRBV10-3	-
CASSSPTGGAFGYTF	TGTGCCAGCAGCTCCCCAACAGGGGGCGCGTTTGGCTACACCTTC	-	15	TRBJ1-2	TRBV6-6	TRBD1
CASSEFTGGTDTQYF	TGTGCCAGCAGTGAATTCACAGGGGGAACAGATACGCAGTATTTT	-	15	TRBJ2-3	TRBV25-1	TRBD1
CASSERGNSYEQYF	TGTGCCAGCAGCGAGCGGGGGAACTCCTACGAGCAGTACTTC	-	14	TRBJ2-7	TRBV9	TRBD2
CASSFQPVMNTEAFF	TGCGCCAGCAGCTTCCAACCGGTCATGAACACTGAAGCTTTCTTT	-	15	TRBJ1-1	TRBV5-1	-
CASSLDRDMDGYTF	TGTGCCAGCAGCTTAGACAGGGATATGGACGGCTACACCTTC	-	14	TRBJ1-2	TRBV11-2	-
CASSLSGTGANVLTF	TGTGCCAGCAGCCTTAGCGGAACCGGGGCCAACGTCCTGACTTTC	-	15	TRBJ2-6	TRBV11-3	-
CASSLGLVTDTQYF	TGCGCCAGCAGCTTGGGACTAGTCACAGATACGCAGTATTTT	-	14	TRBJ2-3	TRBV5-1	-
CASSQPGGHGDTQYF	TGTGCCAGCAGCCAACCGGGGGGGCATGGAGATACGCAGTATTTT	-	15	TRBJ2-3	TRBV4-2	TRBD2
CASSADRGGTEAFF	TGTGCCAGCAGTGCAGACAGGGGTGGGACTGAAGCTTTCTTT	few	14	TRBJ1-1	TRBV2	TRBD1
CASSPYRSGAGYTF	TGTGCCAGCAGTCCGTACCGTTCAGGGGCGGGCTACACCTTC	-	14	TRBJ1-2	TRBV6-5	-
CASSRTRTGGNSPLHF	TGCGCCAGCAGCCGGACGCGGACAGGTGGTAATTCACCCCTCCACTTT	-	16	TRBJ1-6	TRBV4-3	TRBD1
CASSRGQGVYEQYF	TGCGCCAGCAGCCGAGGACAGGGGGTCTACGAGCAGTACTTC	-	14	TRBJ2-7	TRBV4-1	TRBD1
CASSVRGHVDNEQFF	TGTGCCAGTAGTGTCAGGGGGCACGTAGACAATGAGCAGTTCTTC	once	15	TRBJ2-1	TRBV19	TRBD1
CASSTSGTEHSGNTIYF	TGTGCCAGTAGTACTTCCGGGACAGAACACTCTGGAAACACCATATATTTT	-	17	TRBJ1-3	TRBV19	TRBD1